This T cell receptor beta chain was sequenced for a study of shared clonotypes between healthy human individuals. Study-level points and caveats: It was the non-shared clonotypes that had lower generation probabilities than clonotypes shared by all four donors. What rarefaction showed was incomplete sorted-subset sequencing despite large depth.

In the case of this clone: The target antigen is unknown.

The donor cohort consisted entirely of Caucasian adults residing in Nashville, Tennessee. Assay used: immunoSEQ multiplex PCR; TCRdb lists only in-frame clones, some missing. The table has some 1,100,000 clones, approximately 80% seen once. Germline CDR1 and CDR2: MNHEY and SVGAGI. The CDR3 sequence is 14 residues long. V trimming: 4 bases; J trimming: 0 bases; junction bases outside the gene matches: 3. The sequence was obtained from a man aged 18 to 30 in good health. Some clones in this sample may be carry-over from other donors' samples. The rearrangement uses TRBV6-5 and TRBJ2-7, with 7 bases lining up with TRBD1. Sequenced: memory CD4+ T cells from PBMCs. As for subset: CD45RA-negative fraction. CDR3 residues: CASSSGQASYEQYF. The CDR3 nucleotides are TGTGCCAGCAGTTCCGGACAGGCCTCCTACGAGCAGTACTTC.